The rows below give T cell receptor beta chains drawn from one sample of a study of CD8 T cells in ankylosing spondylitis. In TCRdb, the 5' RACE reads were re-called with MiXCR into one record per CDR3 protein. The profile covers around 890,000 distinct CDR3 sequences, with approximately 10% appearing a single time and approximately 0.51% taken by the ten largest. The source material was blood, either unsorted or a sorted T cell fraction (not recorded which). These receptors were collected from a male donor with ankylosing spondylitis. Each CDR3 is given with its conserved first and last residue. The order of the fields is V gene, CDR3 length, clone size, J gene, D gene, CDR3 protein, CDR3 DNA. The D gene is left open where the match is weak. Expanded clones are given a class, and other clones once, few, many or no size at all.

v_call: TRBV4-2; cdr3_length: 13; clone_size: many; j_call: TRBJ2-3; d_call: TRBD2; cdr3_aa: CASSPSLANTQYF; cdr3_nt: TGTGCCAGCAGCCCTTCACTAGCGAATACGCAGTATTTT
v_call: TRBV20-1; cdr3_length: 12; clone_size: few; j_call: TRBJ1-2; d_call: .; cdr3_aa: CSGLYSNYGYTF; cdr3_nt: TGCAGTGGGCTGTATTCTAACTATGGCTACACCTTC
v_call: TRBV6-1; cdr3_length: 13; clone_size: many; j_call: TRBJ1-2; d_call: .; cdr3_aa: CASSDRFYYGYTF; cdr3_nt: TGTGCCAGCAGTGACAGGTTCTACTATGGCTACACCTTC
v_call: TRBV20-1; cdr3_length: 17; clone_size: few; j_call: TRBJ2-6; d_call: TRBD2; cdr3_aa: CSASGTSGVSGANVLTF; cdr3_nt: TGCAGTGCTTCCGGGACTAGCGGGGTCTCTGGGGCCAACGTCCTGACTTTC
v_call: TRBV13; cdr3_length: 14; clone_size: few; j_call: TRBJ1-1; d_call: .; cdr3_aa: CASSFRAPRTEAFF; cdr3_nt: TGTGCCAGCAGCTTCCGGGCCCCTCGGACTGAAGCTTTCTTT
v_call: TRBV6-2/TRBV6-3; cdr3_length: 19; clone_size: .; j_call: TRBJ2-6; d_call: TRBD1; cdr3_aa: CASATLRDRADSGANVLTF; cdr3_nt: TGTGCCAGCGCGACCCTCCGGGACAGGGCGGACTCTGGGGCCAACGTCCTGACTTTC
v_call: TRBV6-5; cdr3_length: 14; clone_size: .; j_call: TRBJ2-3; d_call: .; cdr3_aa: CASSYPGTTDTQYF; cdr3_nt: TGTGCCAGCAGTTACCCGGGGACCACAGATACGCAGTATTTT
v_call: TRBV7-2; cdr3_length: 16; clone_size: few; j_call: TRBJ1-6; d_call: .; cdr3_aa: CASSIQSSSYNSPLHF; cdr3_nt: TGTGCCAGCAGCATTCAGTCAAGCTCCTATAATTCACCCCTCCACTTT
v_call: TRBV20-1; cdr3_length: 17; clone_size: .; j_call: TRBJ1-1; d_call: .; cdr3_aa: CSARDSGTYRRNTEAFF; cdr3_nt: TGCAGTGCTAGAGATAGCGGGACCTATCGGAGGAACACTGAAGCTTTCTTT
v_call: TRBV12-3/TRBV12-4; cdr3_length: 12; clone_size: few; j_call: TRBJ1-6; d_call: .; cdr3_aa: CASSSGISPLHF; cdr3_nt: TGTGCCAGCTCCTCAGGGATCTCACCCCTCCACTTT
v_call: TRBV20-1; cdr3_length: 15; clone_size: many; j_call: TRBJ2-3; d_call: TRBD1; cdr3_aa: CSAIRDRVSTDTQYF; cdr3_nt: TGCAGTGCTATACGGGACAGGGTGAGCACAGATACGCAGTATTTT
v_call: TRBV30; cdr3_length: 15; clone_size: .; j_call: TRBJ2-3; d_call: .; cdr3_aa: CAWSWKAGSADTQYF; cdr3_nt: TGTGCCTGGAGTTGGAAGGCGGGAAGTGCAGATACGCAGTATTTT
v_call: TRBV20-1; cdr3_length: 12; clone_size: few; j_call: TRBJ2-7; d_call: .; cdr3_aa: CSASSSYYEQYF; cdr3_nt: TGCAGTGCTAGTTCGAGCTACTACGAGCAGTACTTC
v_call: TRBV7-2; cdr3_length: 16; clone_size: many; j_call: TRBJ2-1; d_call: TRBD2; cdr3_aa: CASSFQRTSGQNEQFF; cdr3_nt: TGTGCCAGCAGCTTCCAGAGGACTAGCGGGCAAAATGAGCAGTTCTTC
v_call: TRBV20-1; cdr3_length: 12; clone_size: .; j_call: TRBJ1-2; d_call: .; cdr3_aa: CSAIVPGSGYTF; cdr3_nt: TGCAGTGCTATAGTTCCAGGGTCTGGCTACACCTTC
v_call: TRBV7-2; cdr3_length: 15; clone_size: few; j_call: TRBJ1-3; d_call: .; cdr3_aa: CASRATGGPGNTIYF; cdr3_nt: TGTGCCAGCAGAGCCACGGGGGGGCCTGGAAACACCATATATTTT
v_call: TRBV6-1; cdr3_length: 15; clone_size: .; j_call: TRBJ2-1; d_call: TRBD2; cdr3_aa: CASSLRGTSYNEQFF; cdr3_nt: TGTGCCAGCAGTCTAAGGGGGACTAGCTACAATGAGCAGTTCTTC
v_call: TRBV7-2; cdr3_length: 15; clone_size: .; j_call: TRBJ2-7; d_call: TRBD2; cdr3_aa: CASSLVELASYEQYF; cdr3_nt: TGTGCCAGCAGCTTAGTTGAACTAGCGAGCTACGAGCAGTACTTC
v_call: TRBV6-1; cdr3_length: 12; clone_size: few; j_call: TRBJ1-1; d_call: .; cdr3_aa: CASRGAGSEAFF; cdr3_nt: TGTGCCAGCAGGGGGGCAGGGTCTGAAGCTTTCTTT
v_call: TRBV6-1; cdr3_length: 16; clone_size: few; j_call: TRBJ1-4; d_call: .; cdr3_aa: CASSGGRPPTNEKLFF; cdr3_nt: TGTGCCAGCAGTGGAGGGAGACCTCCAACTAATGAAAAACTGTTTTTT
v_call: TRBV20-1; cdr3_length: 14; clone_size: .; j_call: TRBJ2-6; d_call: .; cdr3_aa: CSAMAVSGANVLTF; cdr3_nt: TGCAGCGCGATGGCGGTCTCTGGGGCCAACGTCCTGACTTTC
v_call: TRBV6-2/TRBV6-3; cdr3_length: 13; clone_size: many; j_call: TRBJ2-1; d_call: .; cdr3_aa: CASSYYSYNEQFF; cdr3_nt: TGTGCCAGCAGTTACTACTCCTACAATGAGCAGTTCTTC
v_call: TRBV7-2; cdr3_length: 13; clone_size: few; j_call: TRBJ1-5; d_call: .; cdr3_aa: CASSYTHNQPQHF; cdr3_nt: TGTGCCAGCAGCTATACCCACAATCAGCCCCAGCATTTT
v_call: TRBV29-1; cdr3_length: 13; clone_size: few; j_call: TRBJ2-1; d_call: TRBD1; cdr3_aa: CSVPGQGGNEQFF; cdr3_nt: TGCAGCGTTCCGGGACAGGGTGGAAATGAGCAGTTCTTC
v_call: TRBV12-3/TRBV12-4; cdr3_length: 15; clone_size: few; j_call: TRBJ2-2; d_call: TRBD1; cdr3_aa: CASSSTTGITGELFF; cdr3_nt: TGTGCCAGCAGTTCGACGACAGGGATCACCGGGGAGCTGTTTTTT
v_call: TRBV6-6; cdr3_length: 16; clone_size: few; j_call: TRBJ1-6; d_call: .; cdr3_aa: CASSYSSRDGGPPLHF; cdr3_nt: TGTGCCAGCAGTTACTCGAGTAGAGACGGCGGGCCACCCCTCCACTTT
v_call: TRBV7-8; cdr3_length: 15; clone_size: few; j_call: TRBJ1-2; d_call: .; cdr3_aa: CASSLEAGINYGYTF; cdr3_nt: TGTGCCAGCAGCTTAGAGGCAGGGATTAACTATGGCTACACCTTC
v_call: TRBV4-1; cdr3_length: 14; clone_size: .; j_call: TRBJ1-1; d_call: .; cdr3_aa: CASSRRVLNTEAFF; cdr3_nt: TGCGCCAGCAGCCGAAGGGTTCTGAACACTGAAGCTTTCTTT
v_call: TRBV20-1; cdr3_length: 14; clone_size: .; j_call: TRBJ2-3; d_call: TRBD2; cdr3_aa: CSARRLAGPDTQYF; cdr3_nt: TGCAGTGCTCGCCGACTAGCGGGGCCAGATACGCAGTATTTT
v_call: TRBV15; cdr3_length: 16; clone_size: many; j_call: TRBJ2-2; d_call: .; cdr3_aa: CATSRGGTSNTGELFF; cdr3_nt: TGTGCCACCAGCAGAGGAGGGACATCGAACACCGGGGAGCTGTTTTTT
v_call: TRBV29-1; cdr3_length: 12; clone_size: many; j_call: TRBJ1-2; d_call: TRBD1; cdr3_aa: CSASDRVYGYTF; cdr3_nt: TGCAGCGCTTCGGACAGGGTCTATGGCTACACCTTC
v_call: TRBV7-9; cdr3_length: 14; clone_size: few; j_call: TRBJ1-2; d_call: .; cdr3_aa: CASSDFSSDYGYTF; cdr3_nt: TGTGCCAGCAGCGACTTTAGTTCCGACTATGGCTACACCTTC